This T cell receptor (beta chain) was retrieved from a study of T-cell reconstitution after alpha-beta-depleted transplantation in children. This clonotype was picked up a small number of times. Unique molecular identifiers tagged the TCRbeta library. In TCRdb, the PCR reads were re-called with MiXCR into one record per CDR3 protein. The repertoire holds approximately 400,000 distinct CDR3 sequences, with around 9.9% as singletons. The CDR3 sequence is 15 residues long. The germline CDR1 and CDR2 sequences are MNHEY and SVGAGI. V shed 2 bases and J 5 bases; nucleotides not matched to a gene: 4. The rearrangement uses TRBV6-5 and TRBJ2-1; 9 positions agree with TRBD1. The TCR comes from a human donor who donated a stem cell graft to a child with acute myeloid leukemia. The sequencing used PBMCs from the stem cell graft donor, collected from the stem cell graft. CDR3: CASSYTGGTHNEQFF. The CDR3 region has the DNA TGTGCCAGCAGTTACACAGGGGGCACCCACAATGAGCAGTTCTTC.